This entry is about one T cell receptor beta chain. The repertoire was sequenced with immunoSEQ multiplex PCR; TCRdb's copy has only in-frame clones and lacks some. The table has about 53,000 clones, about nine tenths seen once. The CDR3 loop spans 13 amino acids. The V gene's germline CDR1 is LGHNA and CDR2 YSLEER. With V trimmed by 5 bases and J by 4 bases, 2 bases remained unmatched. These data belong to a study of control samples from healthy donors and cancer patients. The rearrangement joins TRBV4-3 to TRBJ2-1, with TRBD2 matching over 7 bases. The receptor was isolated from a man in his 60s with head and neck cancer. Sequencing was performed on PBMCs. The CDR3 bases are TGCGCCAGCAGCTTTAGCGGGTACAATGAGCAGTTCTTC. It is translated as CASSFSGYNEQFF.